This T cell receptor beta chain was observed in a study of Graves' ophthalmopathy and Graves' hyperthyroidism. With V trimmed by 4 bases and J by 6 bases, 22 bases remained unmatched. This CDR3 comprises 19 residues. The germline V gene has CDR1 LGHNA and CDR2 YNFKEQ. Patients were left out if they had other autoimmune diseases, uncontrolled infections, pregnancy or lactation. Overall study findings and caveats: The 13-signature model separated ophthalmopathy from stable hyperthyroidism at around 90% sensitivity and around 81% specificity.

RNA transcripts were the template, and TCR beta CDR3 regions were amplified from them. Scientists carried out first-round RT-PCR using HTBI primers and then a second-round multiplex PCR. TCRdb analysed the multiplex PCR reads with MiXCR anew, one entry per CDR3 protein. The data contain some 390,000 distinct CDR3 sequences, around 16% of them singletons. As concerns this clonotype: Antigen: not known.

The sample comprised peripheral blood. The V call is TRBV4-2, the J call TRBJ2-3; 7 positions match TRBD1. The source of this sequence is a woman under 30 with Graves' ophthalmopathy. This CDR3 is CASSLYRGDGGSIGDTQYF. In DNA, the CDR3 is TGTGCCAGCAGCCTCTACAGGGGTGATGGCGGGTCCATAGGGGATACGCAGTATTTT.